This TCR beta chain was identified during a study of brain T cells in children with intractable seizures. Comments on this clone: Its antigen is as yet unknown.

Trimming took 2 bases from V and 2 from J; bases not matched to a gene: 4. This CDR3 comprises 15 residues. Germline V gene sequence: CDR1 MRHNA, CDR2 SNTAGT. Time point meaning: blood from clinic visit 5 months post-surgery; TSC patient then seizure free. The repertoire was sequenced with immunoSEQ multiplex PCR; TCRdb's copy has only in-frame clones and lacks some. This table has 340,000 or so clones, 93% appearing once. General study results and limits: Pre- and post-surgery blood differed in depth, so pre-surgery absences may be undersampling. Patients' HCMV serostatus was unknown; virus specificity rests on CDR3 similarity alone.

This sequence joins TRBV6-4 and TRBJ2-3; 7 bases match TRBD2. Here the sequenced sample was peripheral blood, taken 4 to 6 months after surgery. This clonotype was obtained from a boy in the first two years of life with tuberous sclerosis and intractable seizures. CDR3 residues: CASSDGEGITDTQYF. CDR3 nucleotide sequence: TGTGCCAGCAGTGACGGGGAGGGAATCACAGATACGCAGTATTTT.